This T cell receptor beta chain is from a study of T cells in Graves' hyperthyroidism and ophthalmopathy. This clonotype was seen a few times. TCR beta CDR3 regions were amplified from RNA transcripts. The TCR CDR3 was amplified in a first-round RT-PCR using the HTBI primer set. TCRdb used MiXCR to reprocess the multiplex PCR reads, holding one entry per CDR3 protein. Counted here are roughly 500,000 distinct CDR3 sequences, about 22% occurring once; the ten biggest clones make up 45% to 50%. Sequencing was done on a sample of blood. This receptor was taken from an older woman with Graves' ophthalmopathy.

The CDR3 DNA is TGTGCCTGGAGTTTTACCGATTCACCCCTCCACTTT. It yields the protein CAWSFTDSPLHF. The V gene is TRBV30, the J gene TRBJ1-6; unclear D gene. CDR1 is GTSNPN and CDR2 is SVGIG in the germline V gene (reference sequence). This CDR3 is 12 amino acids long. V lost 2 bases to trimming and J lost 8 bases, with 7 bases between them.